Included here is one TCR beta chain sequence, with context. Antigen specificity is unknown. The data originate from a study of cytomegalovirus exposure and HLA in healthy donors. About the study: Falling in the Caucasian-associated ancestry cluster were about 83% of approximately 410 genotyped donors.

The CDR3 is 14 amino acids. V shed 5 bases and J shed 6 bases, with 14 bases lying between them. Looked up from germline, CDR1 is SGHVS and CDR2 is FNYEAQ. Study-wide results and caveats: Specific recognition of CMV antigens was confirmed in vitro for a few chains (all CMV-associated). In a later analysis, DRB1 alleles had the most associated TCRs; HLA-C alleles the fewest. Several of the most significant clusters were apparently associated with common viral pathogens in a later analysis.

A multiplex PCR was run with 60 Vbeta primers and 13 Jbeta primers. Sequencing used immunoSEQ multiplex PCR; TCRdb keeps in-frame clones, though not all of them. This sample has over 120,000 clones, with roughly 80% found just once. Sequencing was performed on PBMCs. This sequence joins TRBV7-6 and TRBJ2-1; possibly TRBD2 for D (7 bases). The clonotype was recovered from a woman aged 25 to 39 in good health and CMV-seronegative. The CDR3 DNA follows: TGTGCCAGCAGCGAGAGGGGGGGGGTCAATGAGCAGTTCTTC. Translation: CASSERGGVNEQFF.